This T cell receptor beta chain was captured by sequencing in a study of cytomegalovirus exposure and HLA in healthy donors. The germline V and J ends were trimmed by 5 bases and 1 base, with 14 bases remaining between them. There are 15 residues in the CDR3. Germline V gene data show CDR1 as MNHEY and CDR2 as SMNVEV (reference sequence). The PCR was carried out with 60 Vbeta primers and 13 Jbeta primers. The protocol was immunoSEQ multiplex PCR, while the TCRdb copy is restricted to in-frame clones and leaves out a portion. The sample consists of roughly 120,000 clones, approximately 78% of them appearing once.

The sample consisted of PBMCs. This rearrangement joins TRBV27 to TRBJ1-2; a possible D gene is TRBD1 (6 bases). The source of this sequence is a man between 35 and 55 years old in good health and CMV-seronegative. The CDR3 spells CASSRTGHFNYGYTF. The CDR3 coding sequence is TGTGCCAGCAGTCGTACGGGACATTTTAACTATGGCTACACCTTC.